This T cell receptor beta chain was identified in a study of identical twins. This clonotype showed up just a few times. TCRdb processed the 5' RACE reads anew with MiXCR; each CDR3 protein has one entry. Among about 470,000 distinct CDR3 sequences listed, approximately 24% were seen once. Germline CDR1 and CDR2: SQVTM and ANQGSEA. The ends lost 3 bases at V and 6 bases at J; junction bases unmatched: 4. This CDR3 spans 12 amino acids. These data were also filed under a second study, of T cells expressing NK-cell markers.

Sequencing was done on a sample of CD4+ T cells sorted from blood. The clonotype was recovered from a woman younger than 30 in good health. This sequence joins TRBV29-1 and TRBJ1-2; TRBD1 matches 7 bases. The CDR3 spells CSVDAGGHGYTF. CDR3 nucleotide sequence: TGCAGCGTTGATGCAGGGGGACATGGCTACACCTTC.